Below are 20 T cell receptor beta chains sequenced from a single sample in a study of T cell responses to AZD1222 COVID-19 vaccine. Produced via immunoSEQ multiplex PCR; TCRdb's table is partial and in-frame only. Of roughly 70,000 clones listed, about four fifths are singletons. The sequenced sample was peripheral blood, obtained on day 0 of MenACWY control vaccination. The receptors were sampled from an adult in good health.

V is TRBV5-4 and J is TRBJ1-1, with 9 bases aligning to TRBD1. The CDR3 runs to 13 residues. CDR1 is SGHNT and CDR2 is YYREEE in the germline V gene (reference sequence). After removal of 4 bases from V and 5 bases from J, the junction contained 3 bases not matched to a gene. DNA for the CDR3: TGTGCCAGCAGCGTGACAGGGGGGACTGAAGCTTTCTTT. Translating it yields CASSVTGGTEAFF.

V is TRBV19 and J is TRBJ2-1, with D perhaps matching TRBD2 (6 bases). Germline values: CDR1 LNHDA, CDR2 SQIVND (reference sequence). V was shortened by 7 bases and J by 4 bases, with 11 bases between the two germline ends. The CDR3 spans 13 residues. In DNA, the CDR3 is TGTGCCAGTATCACGGGGGATTACAATGAGCAGTTCTTC. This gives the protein CASITGDYNEQFF.

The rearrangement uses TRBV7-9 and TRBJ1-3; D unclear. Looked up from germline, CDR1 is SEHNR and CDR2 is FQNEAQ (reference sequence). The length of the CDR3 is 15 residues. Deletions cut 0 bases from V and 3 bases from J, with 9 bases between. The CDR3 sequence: CASSLARSSGNTIYF. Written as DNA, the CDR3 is TGTGCCAGCAGCTTAGCCAGGAGCAGTGGAAACACCATATATTTT. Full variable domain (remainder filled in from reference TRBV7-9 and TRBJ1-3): DTGVSQNPRHKITKRGQNVTFRCDPISEHNRLYWYRQTLGQGPEFLTYFQNEAQLEKSRLLSDRFSAERPKGSFSTLEIQRTEQGDSAMYLCASSLARSSGNTIYFGEGSWLTVV.

CDR3 nucleotides: TGTGCCAGCTCACCCGGGACAGTTTTTGAGGAACTGTTTTTT. Amino acid sequence: CASSPGTVFEELFF. The V gene is TRBV18, the J gene TRBJ1-4; TRBD1 aligns across 7 bases. V trimming: 3 bases; J trimming: 12 bases; junction bases outside the gene matches: 10. Per the germline V gene, CDR1 is KGHSH and CDR2 is LQKENI. The CDR3 totals 14 residues.

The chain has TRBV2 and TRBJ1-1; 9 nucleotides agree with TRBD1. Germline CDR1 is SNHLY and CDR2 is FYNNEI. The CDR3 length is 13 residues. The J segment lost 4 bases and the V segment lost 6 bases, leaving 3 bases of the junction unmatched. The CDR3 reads CASSGQGITEAFF. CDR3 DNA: TGTGCCAGCAGCGGACAGGGGATCACTGAAGCTTTCTTT.

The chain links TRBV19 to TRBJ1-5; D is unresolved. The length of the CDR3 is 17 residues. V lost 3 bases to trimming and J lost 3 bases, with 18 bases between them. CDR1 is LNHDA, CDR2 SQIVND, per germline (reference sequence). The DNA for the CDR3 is TGTGCCAGTAGTATTGTTGCCTCACCCGACTACAATCAGCCCCAGCATTTT. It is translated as CASSIVASPDYNQPQHF.

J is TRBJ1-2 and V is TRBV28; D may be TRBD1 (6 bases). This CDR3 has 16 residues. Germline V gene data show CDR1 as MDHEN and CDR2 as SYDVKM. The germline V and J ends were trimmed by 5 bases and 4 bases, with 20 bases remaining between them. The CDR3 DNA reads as TGTGCCAGCAGTCCCGGGGTGGACAGACCCATCTATGGCTACACCTTC. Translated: CASSPGVDRPIYGYTF.

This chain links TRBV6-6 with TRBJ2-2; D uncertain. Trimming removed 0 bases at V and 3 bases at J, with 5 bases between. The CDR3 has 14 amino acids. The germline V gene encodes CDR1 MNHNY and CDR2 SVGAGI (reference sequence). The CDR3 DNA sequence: TGTGCCAGCAGTTACTCGCCCGACACCGGGGAGCTGTTTTTT. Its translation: CASSYSPDTGELFF.

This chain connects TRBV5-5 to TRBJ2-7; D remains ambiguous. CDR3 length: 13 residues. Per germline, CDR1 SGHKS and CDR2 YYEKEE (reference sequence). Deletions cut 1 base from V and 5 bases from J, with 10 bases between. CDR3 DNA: TGTGCCAGCAGCTTGAAGGGCGACCACGAGCAGTACTTC. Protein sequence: CASSLKGDHEQYF.

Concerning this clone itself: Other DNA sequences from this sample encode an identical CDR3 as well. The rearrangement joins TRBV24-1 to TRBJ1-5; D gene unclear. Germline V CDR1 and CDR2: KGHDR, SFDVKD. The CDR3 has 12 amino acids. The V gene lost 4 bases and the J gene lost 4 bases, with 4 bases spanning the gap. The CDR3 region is CATSEGNQPQHF. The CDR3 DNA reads TGTGCCACCAGTGAGGGGAATCAGCCCCAGCATTTT.

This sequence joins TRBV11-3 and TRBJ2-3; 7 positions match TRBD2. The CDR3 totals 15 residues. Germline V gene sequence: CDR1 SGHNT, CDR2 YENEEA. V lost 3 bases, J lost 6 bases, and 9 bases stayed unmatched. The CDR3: CASSLGRALEDTQYF. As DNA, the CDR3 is TGTGCCAGCAGCTTGGGGAGGGCACTGGAGGATACGCAGTATTTT.

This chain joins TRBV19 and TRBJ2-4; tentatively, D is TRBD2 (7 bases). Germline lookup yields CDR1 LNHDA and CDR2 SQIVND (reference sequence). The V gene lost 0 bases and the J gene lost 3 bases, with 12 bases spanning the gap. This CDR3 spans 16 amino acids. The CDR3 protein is CASSIDLGGGKNIQYF. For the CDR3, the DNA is TGTGCCAGTAGTATAGATTTGGGAGGGGGCAAAAACATTCAGTACTTC.

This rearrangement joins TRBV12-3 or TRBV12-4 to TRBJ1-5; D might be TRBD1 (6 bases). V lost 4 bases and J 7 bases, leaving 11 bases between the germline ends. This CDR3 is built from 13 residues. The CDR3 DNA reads TGTGCCAGCAGTTACGGGACACAACAGCCCCAGCATTTT. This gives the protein CASSYGTQQPQHF.

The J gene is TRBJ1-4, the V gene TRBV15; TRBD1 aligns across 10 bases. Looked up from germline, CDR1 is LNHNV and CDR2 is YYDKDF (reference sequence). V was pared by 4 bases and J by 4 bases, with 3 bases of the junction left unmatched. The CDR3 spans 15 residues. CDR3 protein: CATSTRTGGNEKLFF. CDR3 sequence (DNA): TGTGCCACCAGCACTAGGACAGGGGGTAATGAAAAACTGTTTTTT.

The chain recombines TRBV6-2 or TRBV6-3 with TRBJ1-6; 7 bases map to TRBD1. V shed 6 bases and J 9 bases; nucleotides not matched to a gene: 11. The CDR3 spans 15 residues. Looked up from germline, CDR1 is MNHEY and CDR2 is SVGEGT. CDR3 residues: CASSSEGARGSPLHF. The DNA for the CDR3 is TGTGCCAGCAGCTCCGAGGGGGCGAGAGGTTCACCCCTCCACTTT.

CDR3: CASSQSGLLNTEAFF. The CDR3 nucleotides read TGTGCCAGCAGCCAATCGGGACTCCTGAACACTGAAGCTTTCTTT. The genes are TRBV4-2 and TRBJ1-1; possible D gene TRBD1, 5 bases. Germline loops: CDR1 LGHNA, CDR2 YNFKEQ. The V and J ends lost 2 bases and 0 bases respectively, with 10 bases between them. The CDR3 consists of 15 residues.

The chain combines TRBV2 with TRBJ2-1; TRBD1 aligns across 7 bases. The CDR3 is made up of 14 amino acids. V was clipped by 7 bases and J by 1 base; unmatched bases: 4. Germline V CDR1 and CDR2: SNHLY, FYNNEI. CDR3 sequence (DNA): TGTGCCAGCAACAGGGGTAGTTCCTACAATGAGCAGTTCTTC. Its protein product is CASNRGSSYNEQFF.

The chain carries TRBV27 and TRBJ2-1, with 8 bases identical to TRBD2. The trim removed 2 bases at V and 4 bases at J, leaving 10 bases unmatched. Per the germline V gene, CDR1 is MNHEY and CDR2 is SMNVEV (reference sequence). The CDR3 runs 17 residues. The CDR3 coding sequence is TGTGCCAGCAGTTTAGAACTCCCACTAGCGGAGTACAATGAGCAGTTCTTC. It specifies CASSLELPLAEYNEQFF.

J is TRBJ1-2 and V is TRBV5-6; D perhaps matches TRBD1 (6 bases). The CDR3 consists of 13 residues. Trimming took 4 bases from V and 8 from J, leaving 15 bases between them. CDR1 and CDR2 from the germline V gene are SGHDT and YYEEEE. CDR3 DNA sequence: TGTGCCAGCAGCCCACTGAGGGGGACGGGCTACACCTTC. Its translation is CASSPLRGTGYTF.

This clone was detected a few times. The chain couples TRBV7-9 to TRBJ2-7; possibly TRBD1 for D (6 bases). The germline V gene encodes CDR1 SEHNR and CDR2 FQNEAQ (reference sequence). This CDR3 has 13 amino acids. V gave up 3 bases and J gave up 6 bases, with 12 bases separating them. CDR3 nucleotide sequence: TGTGCCAGCAGCTTTGGGCAGGGGTTCGAGCAGTACTTC. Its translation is CASSFGQGFEQYF.